This T cell receptor (beta chain) was retrieved from a study of blood T cell repertoires in COVID-19. Study-level background: There were acute and convalescent COVID-19 samples, and they came from the United States, Italy and Spain. In each case, the material was cDNA or gDNA derived from T cells, B-cell-depleted T cells, or PBMCs.

This table comes from immunoSEQ multiplex PCR, and its TCRdb copy is limited to in-frame clones, with some not included. Of roughly 300,000 clones listed, nearly 90% are singletons. Participants reported their clinical history, and cohort assignment relied on those reports. CDR3 length: 14 amino acids. V was clipped by 5 bases and J by 5 bases; unmatched bases: 5. The germline V gene has CDR1 SGHVS and CDR2 FNYEAQ. The sequence derives from a woman in her 30s who had recovered from COVID-19. The chain carries TRBV7-6 and TRBJ1-1, with 10 bases matching TRBD1. The sequenced sample consisted of PBMCs or T cells enriched from blood (not recorded which). The CDR3 is CASSPRTGGTEAFF. The CDR3 bases are TGTGCCAGCAGCCCTCGGACAGGGGGAACTGAAGCTTTCTTT.